The clone carrying this T cell receptor beta chain was recorded a few times. Antigen unknown. The study reverse transcribed the entire isolated RNA, so it sequenced expressed TCRB transcripts. Some clones are missing from TCRdb's copy, which holds only in-frame ones; the method was immunoSEQ multiplex PCR. The sample lists approximately 380,000 clones, roughly 16% occurring once. Germline V CDR1 and CDR2: MDHEN, SYDVKM. Trimming took 7 bases from V and 5 from J; bases not matched to a gene: 10. The CDR3 sequence is 16 residues long. The collection from each donor was one heparinised blood draw averaging around 0.11 L. The sample originates from a study of beta chain features in type 1 diabetes. Broader study findings: Patients with type 1 diabetes carried fewer insertions and had more deletions at their VDJ junctions.

The source is a young woman in good health. The sequenced sample was naive CD4+ T cells from blood. V is TRBV28 and J is TRBJ2-5; TRBD2 matches at 13 bases. The CDR3 DNA follows: TGTGCCAGCAATAGGGGACTAGCGGGAATGGGGGAGACCCAGTACTTC. Translating gives CASNRGLAGMGETQYF.